Below, 25 T cell receptor beta chains from the same sample are listed, as sequenced in a study of blood T cell repertoires in COVID-19. Sequencing used immunoSEQ multiplex PCR; TCRdb keeps in-frame clones, though not all of them. The sample includes under 200,000 clones, over 75% of them seen just once. Sequences were obtained from peripheral blood. The origin of the receptors is a man in his 70s with acute or convalescent COVID-19.

The CDR3 loop is CASSSGTIQGGTQYF. The CDR3 DNA reads as TGTGCCAGCAGCTCCGGGACAATTCAGGGGGGGACCCAGTACTTC. This chain joins TRBV5-4 and TRBJ2-5, with D possibly TRBD1 on 7 matching bases. The CDR3 runs to 15 residues. V was clipped by 3 bases and J by 7 bases, with 19 bases between them. Per the germline V gene, CDR1 is SGHNT and CDR2 is YYREEE (reference sequence).

The chain is built from TRBV14 and TRBJ2-1; perhaps TRBD2 as D (6 bases). The CDR3 covers 15 residues. V lost 1 base to trimming and J lost 6 bases, with 13 bases between them. Germline assignment: CDR1 SGHDN and CDR2 FVKESK. In DNA, the CDR3 is TGTGCCAGCAGCCAAGTTCTAGCGCCAAGCAATGAGCAGTTCTTC. This gives the protein CASSQVLAPSNEQFF.

The chain couples TRBV5-6 to TRBJ1-3; TRBD1 agrees at 7 bases. CDR3 size: 15 residues. V was clipped by 0 bases and J by 3 bases; unmatched bases: 3. CDR1 is SGHDT and CDR2 is YYEEEE in the germline V gene. CDR3 in amino acids: CASSLDYRGGNTIYF. In DNA, the CDR3 is TGTGCCAGCAGCTTGGATTACAGGGGTGGAAACACCATATATTTT.

This clone was found once. The V and J genes are TRBV11-3 and TRBJ2-1; 9 bases are a match to TRBD2. Germline assignment: CDR1 SGHNT and CDR2 YENEEA. Trimming removed 7 bases from V and 3 bases from J; junction bases left unmatched: 4. The CDR3 sequence is 14 residues long. CDR3 coding DNA: TGTGCCAGCACTGGCGGGAGGGTCTACAATGAGCAGTTCTTC. Residues: CASTGGRVYNEQFF.

The chain has TRBV5-1 and TRBJ2-3, with 7 bases aligning to TRBD2. This CDR3 has 18 residues. J lost 1 base, V lost 7 bases, and 18 bases had no gene match. CDR1 is SGHRS and CDR2 is YFSETQ in the germline V gene. The CDR3 sequence: CASGDFLASGMGTDTQYF. As DNA, the CDR3 is TGCGCCAGCGGAGATTTCCTGGCTAGCGGAATGGGCACAGATACGCAGTATTTT.

As DNA, the CDR3 is TGCGCCAGCAGCCAAGGGGTGCACAGCTCGAACACTGAAGCTTTCTTT. Protein sequence: CASSQGVHSSNTEAFF. V and J are TRBV4-1 and TRBJ1-1; D not certain. Trimming shortened V by 1 base and J by 1 base, and 13 bases separated the two germline ends. CDR3 length: 16 residues. CDR1 MGHRA and CDR2 YSYEKL come from the germline V gene.

The chain uses TRBV24-1 and TRBJ2-1; weak D call: TRBD1 (5 bases). CDR3 size: 11 residues. Trimming removed 6 bases at V and 12 bases at J, with 11 bases between. Germline V gene lookup returns CDR1 KGHDR and CDR2 SFDVKD. In DNA, the CDR3 is TGTGCCACCAGTTGGGGCGCCGGGCAGTTCTTC. It is translated as CATSWGAGQFF.

This sequence joins TRBV5-4 and TRBJ2-2; a possible D gene is TRBD2 (7 bases). The CDR3 is made up of 15 amino acids. Trimming took 9 bases from V and 2 from J, leaving 17 bases between them. Germline V CDR1 and CDR2: SGHNT, YYREEE (reference sequence). CDR3 DNA sequence: TGTGCCACCACGGGCGGGGGCCGAAACACCGGGGAGCTGTTTTTT. Protein sequence: CATTGGGRNTGELFF.

This clone was seen a single time. CDR3 loop: CASSQRGADTQYF. The CDR3, as DNA: TGTGCCAGCAGCCAGAGAGGCGCAGATACGCAGTATTTT. The gene calls are TRBV7-3 and TRBJ2-3; no clear D. The CDR3 has 13 residues. Germline lookup yields CDR1 SGHTA and CDR2 FQGTGA. V was pared by 5 bases and J by 4 bases, with 10 bases between.

The V and J genes are TRBV19 and TRBJ2-7; 9 bases line up with TRBD1. There are 14 residues in the CDR3. J was trimmed by 3 bases and V by 5 bases; bases with no gene match: 5. Germline CDR1 reads LNHDA; CDR2 reads SQIVND (reference sequence). CDR3: CASSVQGADYEQYF. Here the CDR3 DNA reads TGTGCCAGTAGTGTACAGGGGGCCGACTACGAGCAGTACTTC. Combining the CDR3 with reference TRBV19 and TRBJ2-7 gives the whole variable domain DGGITQSPKYLFRKEGQNVTLSCEQNLNHDAMYWYRQDPGQGLRLIYYSQIVNDFQKGDIAEGYSVSREKKESFPLTVTSAQKNPTAFYLCASSVQGADYEQYFGPGTRLTVT.

This clone was seen once. The chain has TRBV5-1 and TRBJ2-3, with 9 bases fitting TRBD1. The length of the CDR3 is 14 residues. Germline CDR1 and CDR2: SGHRS and YFSETQ. After removal of 4 bases from V and 5 bases from J, the junction contained 5 bases not matched to a gene. The CDR3 spells CASSPGTGKDTQYF. CDR3 bases: TGCGCCAGCAGCCCCGGGACAGGGAAAGATACGCAGTATTTT. Full variable domain (rest looked up from reference TRBV5-1 and TRBJ2-3): KAGVTQTPRYLIKTRGQQVTLSCSPISGHRSVSWYQQTPGQGLQFLFEYFSETQRNKGNFPGRFSGRQFSNSRSEMNVSTLELGDSALYLCASSPGTGKDTQYFGPGTRLTVL.

This clone appeared a single time. This chain links TRBV11-1 with TRBJ2-7, with 7 bases identical to TRBD1. With 4 bases clipped from V and 4 bases from J, the junction kept 4 bases outside the gene matches. This CDR3 region has 13 residues. CDR1 and CDR2 from the germline V gene are SGHAT and FQDESV (reference sequence). The CDR3 coding sequence is TGTGCCAGCAGCTATACAGGGGAATACGAGCAGTACTTC. Translation gives CASSYTGEYEQYF.

This chain connects TRBV6-5 to TRBJ1-2; D is unclear. Germline CDR1 is MNHEY and CDR2 is SVGAGI. Trimming took off 6 bases at V and 1 base at J, with 9 bases between the two ends. CDR3 length equals 13 residues. The CDR3 DNA reads TGTGCCAGCAGGACGACACATAACTATGGCTACACCTTC. It encodes CASRTTHNYGYTF.

This clone appeared a few times. The chain combines TRBV5-1 with TRBJ1-2, with D unclear. This CDR3 has 16 residues. Germline lookup yields CDR1 SGHRS and CDR2 YFSETQ. V was cut by 0 bases and J by 8 bases, with 20 bases left in between. CDR3 DNA: TGCGCCAGCAGCTTGGTCCCTCGGCGGAGAGATGACGGCTACACCTTC. This sequence encodes CASSLVPRRRDDGYTF.

The CDR3 is CATSVYGGNEQFF. The CDR3 DNA reads as TGTGCCACCAGTGTCTACGGGGGGAATGAGCAGTTCTTC. The chain employs TRBV15 and TRBJ2-1, with 7 nucleotides matching TRBD2. The junction had 6 bases not matched to a gene; V was cut back by 6 bases and J by 7 bases. Germline V CDR1 and CDR2: LNHNV, YYDKDF (reference sequence). CDR3 length: 13 residues.

The chain combines TRBV28 with TRBJ1-1; D gene unclear. V lost 6 bases and J 4 bases, leaving 9 bases between the germline ends. There are 12 residues in the CDR3. Looked up from germline, CDR1 is MDHEN and CDR2 is SYDVKM. The DNA of the CDR3 is TGTGCCAGCAGAACTCACCCCACTGAAGCTTTCTTT. Translation gives CASRTHPTEAFF. The whole variable domain, filled in from reference TRBV28 and TRBJ1-1, reads DVKVTQSSRYLVKRTGEKVFLECVQDMDHENMFWYRQDPGLGLRLIYFSYDVKMKEKGDIPEGYSVSREKKERFSLILESASTNQTSMYLCASRTHPTEAFFGQGTRLTVV.

The chain links TRBV11-2 to TRBJ2-7; D might be TRBD1 (6 bases). Germline loops: CDR1 SGHAT, CDR2 FQNNGV. V lost 1 base, J lost 4 bases, and 11 bases lay in between. This CDR3 is built from 14 residues. The CDR3 protein is CASSLGPGDYEQYF. CDR3 DNA: TGTGCCAGCAGCTTAGGCCCAGGGGATTACGAGCAGTACTTC.

The chain combines TRBV7-2 with TRBJ1-5; unclear D gene. Germline CDR1 is SGHTA and CDR2 is FQGNSA. Trimming removed 1 base from V and 2 bases from J, with 6 bases in between. CDR3 length equals 14 residues. CDR3 loop: CASSLDSGNQPQHF. The CDR3, as DNA: TGTGCCAGCAGCTTAGATTCGGGCAATCAGCCCCAGCATTTT.

This chain links TRBV28 with TRBJ1-3, with D possibly being TRBD1 (5 bases). Germline values: CDR1 MDHEN, CDR2 SYDVKM. The V end was cut by 6 bases, the J end by 0 bases, with 12 bases between. The CDR3 totals 15 residues. For the CDR3, the DNA is TGTGCCAGCAGGGGGCCAGGGCACTCTGGAAACACCATATATTTT. This translates into CASRGPGHSGNTIYF.

The CDR3 reads CATQDRGVNIYGYTF. Written as DNA, the CDR3 is TGTGCCACCCAGGACAGGGGGGTAAATATCTATGGCTACACCTTC. The rearrangement joins TRBV19 to TRBJ1-2, with 10 bases that match TRBD1. The CDR3 extends over 15 amino acids. Germline loops: CDR1 LNHDA, CDR2 SQIVND (reference sequence). The V and J ends lost 10 bases and 4 bases, in that order; junction bases with no gene match: 12.

The rearrangement joins TRBV6-5 to TRBJ1-1; D is perhaps TRBD1 (6 bases). Trimming stripped 9 bases from V and 0 bases from J, with 11 bases between. The germline gives CDR1 MNHEY, CDR2 SVGAGI. The CDR3 spans 13 residues. CDR3 sequence (DNA): TGTGCCAGTTCTACAGGGATGAACACTGAAGCTTTCTTT. Encoded protein: CASSTGMNTEAFF.

This clone was seen a handful of times. This CDR3 reads CASSVEDSGYTF. The CDR3 coding sequence is TGTGCCAGCAGCGTAGAAGACTCTGGCTACACCTTC. The gene calls are TRBV9 and TRBJ1-2; D call uncertain. CDR1 SGDLS and CDR2 YYNGEE come from the germline V gene. Deletions cut 0 bases from V and 7 bases from J, with 7 bases between. This CDR3 contains 12 residues.

The V gene is TRBV6-2 or TRBV6-3, the J gene TRBJ2-5, with a tentative D call TRBD2 (6 bases). This CDR3 has 17 amino acids. Germline V gives CDR1 MNHEY, CDR2 SVGEGT. Trimming cost V 0 bases and J 0 bases, with 14 bases left between them. The CDR3 region is CASSYSSSREYQETQYF. CDR3 DNA sequence: TGTGCCAGCAGTTACTCATCGTCCCGGGAGTACCAAGAGACCCAGTACTTC.

This clone appeared once. V usage is TRBV18 and J usage is TRBJ1-1; weak D call: TRBD1 (5 bases). Per the germline V gene, CDR1 is KGHSH and CDR2 is LQKENI. The germline V and J ends were trimmed by 0 bases and 4 bases, with 9 bases remaining between them. The CDR3 totals 14 residues. CDR3 loop: CASSPPQGITEAFF. As DNA, the CDR3 is TGTGCCAGCTCACCACCTCAGGGTATCACTGAAGCTTTCTTT.

This chain connects TRBV6-5 to TRBJ1-5; maybe TRBD1 (5 bases). The CDR3 covers 12 residues. Trimming took 8 bases from V and 4 from J, leaving 9 bases between them. Germline CDR1 and CDR2: MNHEY and SVGAGI. CDR3 in amino acids: CASAGTNQPQHF. The CDR3 region has the DNA TGTGCCAGCGCGGGGACGAATCAGCCCCAGCATTTT.